This T cell receptor beta chain was captured in a study of blood T cell repertoires in COVID-19. Turning to the study itself: Collection of acute and convalescent COVID-19 samples took place in the United States, Italy and Spain. The cDNA or gDNA used as material had been derived from T cells, B-cell-depleted T cells, or PBMCs.

Per the original data handling: Reference gene primer amplification yielded estimated nucleated cell counts. The table came from immunoSEQ multiplex PCR; TCRdb's copy has only in-frame clones and leaves some out. V, J and clone size derive from that table, while D and trimming were established from the DNA sequence. The sample consists of some 260,000 clones, roughly 88% of them appearing once. The germline CDR1 and CDR2 sequences are MNHEY and SVGEGT. V lost 1 base and J lost 2, with 12 bases in between. This CDR3 is built from 16 residues. The source material was peripheral blood. The rearrangement uses TRBV6-2 or TRBV6-3 and TRBJ2-4; D may be TRBD2 (5 bases). The receptor's source is a woman aged 40 to 55 who had recovered from COVID-19. The CDR3 spells CASSYYRPGSKNIQYF. CDR3 bases: TGTGCCAGCAGTTACTACCGCCCGGGGTCCAAAAACATTCAGTACTTC.